This T cell receptor beta chain was recovered during a study of human T cells and chemical hapten exposure. Study-wide context: Small pooled library volume differences mainly caused per-sample TCR yield variation. Points from the study as a whole: No change in TCRs above 1 in 1000 frequency was produced by DPC sensitization.

This clonotype was counted a few times. Its antigen remains unidentified. Individual cDNA molecules (in the library) carried attached unique molecular identifiers. In the original workflow: Between about 23,224 and 700,000 TCRs appeared in each sample, and the median stood at 95,638. TCRdb analysed the 5' RACE reads with MiXCR anew, one entry per CDR3 protein. The V and J calls, along with clone size, are taken from TCRdb and not from the paper's own processing. The sample lists about 81,000 distinct CDR3 sequences, 6% to 8.5% seen once, with under 3% in the top ten. V lost 2 bases to trimming and J lost 1 base; unmatched junction nucleotides: 8. The CDR3 sequence is 18 residues long. Per the germline V gene, CDR1 is MNHEY and CDR2 is SVGAGI. The template was total RNA from unfractionated whole blood.

The TCR originated in a male donor in good health. The V gene is TRBV6-5, the J gene TRBJ1-6; 7 bases match TRBD1. The CDR3 reads CASSYGTARASYNSPLHF. Here the CDR3 DNA reads TGTGCCAGCAGTTACGGGACAGCGCGAGCATCCTATAATTCACCCCTCCACTTT.